The source of this T cell receptor beta chain is a study of blood T cell repertoires in COVID-19. Study-wide background: Some COVID-19 samples were acute and others convalescent; all came from the United States, Italy and Spain. T cells, B-cell-depleted T cells, or PBMCs provided the cDNA or gDNA that served as material.

Trimming removed 1 base from V and 3 bases from J, with 13 bases in between. Germline assignment: CDR1 MDHEN and CDR2 SYDVKM. There are 17 residues in the CDR3. In the source study's methods: Reference gene primer amplification gave nucleated cell count estimates. Profiling relied on immunoSEQ multiplex PCR, and the TCRdb table lists in-frame clones only, not all of them. Clone size and the V and J calls come from that table; the DNA yielded D and trimming. The sample carries just under 350,000 clones, 80% to 90% recorded once. The sample consisted of peripheral blood. The receptor was isolated from a man aged 25 to 40 with active or convalescent COVID-19. The chain couples TRBV28 to TRBJ1-6; D unresolved. This CDR3 is CASSLFAGLGYNSPLHF. DNA for the CDR3: TGTGCCAGCAGTTTATTCGCTGGACTGGGCTATAATTCACCCCTCCACTTT.